This T cell receptor (beta chain) is from a study of T-cell reconstitution after alpha-beta-depleted transplantation in children. Preparation of the TCRbeta library used unique molecular identifiers. TCRdb reprocessed the PCR reads via MiXCR and lists one record per CDR3 protein. The sample records around 700,000 distinct CDR3 sequences, around 13% being singletons. Germline CDR1 reads SGHAT; CDR2 reads FQNNGV. This CDR3 comprises 16 residues. Trimming removed 0 bases from V and 8 bases from J, with 17 bases in between. This clonotype was found a few times. The antigen is not known. Study conclusions and caveats: Some patients' high day-60 TCRbeta diversity was attributed to recipient cells surviving conditioning.

Here the sequenced sample was PBMCs, taken before TCRalphabeta/CD19-depleted stem cell transplant. The chain joins TRBV11-2 to TRBJ2-1; D possibly uses TRBD1 or TRBD2 (6 bases each). The sequence was collected from a girl aged 2-9 years with congenital amegakaryocytic thrombocytopenia, due to receive a stem cell transplant. This chain's CDR3 is CASSLDSLWGAHEQFF. CDR3 bases: TGTGCCAGCAGCTTAGATTCGTTATGGGGGGCGCATGAGCAGTTCTTC.